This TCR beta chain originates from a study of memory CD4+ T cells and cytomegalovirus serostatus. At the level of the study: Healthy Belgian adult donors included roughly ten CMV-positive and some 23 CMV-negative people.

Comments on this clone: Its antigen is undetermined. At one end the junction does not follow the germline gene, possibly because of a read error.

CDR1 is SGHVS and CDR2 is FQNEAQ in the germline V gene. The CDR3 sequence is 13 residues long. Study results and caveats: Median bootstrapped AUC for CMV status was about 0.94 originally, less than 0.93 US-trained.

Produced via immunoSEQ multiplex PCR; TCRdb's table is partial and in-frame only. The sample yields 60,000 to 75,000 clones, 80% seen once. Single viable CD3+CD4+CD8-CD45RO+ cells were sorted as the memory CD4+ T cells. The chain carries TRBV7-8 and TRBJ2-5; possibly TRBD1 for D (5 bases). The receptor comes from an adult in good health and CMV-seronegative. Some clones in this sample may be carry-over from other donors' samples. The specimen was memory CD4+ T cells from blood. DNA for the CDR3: TGTGCCAGCAGCTTAGTTCAAGGTGGGGCTGCCCACTTC. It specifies CASSLVQGGAAHF.